Included here is one T cell receptor beta chain sequence, with context. Profiling relied on immunoSEQ multiplex PCR, and the TCRdb table lists in-frame clones only, not all of them. The data hold about 270,000 clones, with roughly 84% observed a single time. The data derive from a study of blood T cell repertoires in COVID-19. As for the study in general: PBMCs, B-cell-depleted T cells, or T cells provided the cDNA or gDNA that made up the material.

CDR1 is LGHDT, CDR2 YNNKEL, per germline (reference sequence). The CDR3 totals 14 residues. V gave up 2 bases and J gave up 4 bases; unmatched junction bases: 5. This TCR was sampled from a woman aged 18 to 35 with acute or convalescent COVID-19. J is TRBJ2-7 and V is TRBV3-1 (or the pseudogene TRBV3-2), with 7 positions matching TRBD1. The sample consisted of peripheral blood. CDR3 residues: CASSQWGQRYEQYF. CDR3 nucleotide sequence: TGTGCCAGCAGCCAATGGGGACAGCGGTACGAGCAGTACTTC.